This paragraph reports one T cell receptor (beta chain). There is no known antigen for this receptor. This sample was sequenced with an Illumina HiSeq 2000. 5'RACE template switching, by which a universal primer site and unique molecular identifiers were added, was used to make TCR beta cDNA libraries. cDNA synthesis was primed from the TCR beta constant segment and was followed by two successive PCR amplification steps. From the authors' description of their analysis: MIGEC was used to demultiplex reads and group reads by UMI, and MiTCR was used to assemble and quantify clonotypes. To remove erroneous sequences, TCR cDNA sequences were retained only when supported by two or more reads. The tcR package was used for downstream repertoire analysis, with clonotypes matched between fractions based on CDR3 nucleotide sequence plus V segment. VDJmatch was used to annotate antigen specificity against VDJdb, with one amino acid substitution in CDR3 allowed. Through TCRdb reprocessing, the reads give one entry per CDR3 protein sequence; DNA is omitted. It is TCRdb's table, rather than the study itself, that gives the V and J calls and clone size. The table kept for this sample lists fewer than 400,000 distinct CDR3 sequences. About 10% of the sample comes from the top ten.

The data derive from a study of T cells expressing NK-cell markers (dated by TCRdb to about 2020). In the study overall: Three sorted T-cell subsets (CD3+CD56+NKG2C+, CD3+CD56+NKG2C- and CD3+CD56-NKG2C+) from fewer than 10 donors had their TCR beta-chain repertoires profiled. Among the eight sequenced donors, seven were HCMV-seropositive and one was HCMV-seronegative. The libraries were sequenced on Illumina HiSeq 2000/2500, MiSeq or NextSeq, producing 2 x 150 bp reads. The eight sequenced donors were randomly selected healthy volunteers, three men and five women.

HCMV serostatus was determined by detecting HCMV-specific IgG in serum with a commercial ELISA kit. Ficoll density gradient centrifugation was used to isolate peripheral blood mononuclear cells from blood. CDR1 and CDR2 are read off the germline V gene as WSHSY and SAAADI. The CDR3 contains 13 residues, cysteine and phenylalanine counted. The record lacks a DNA sequence. Results the study describes overall, beyond this receptor: In roughly 6 donors, the dominant CD3+CD56+NKG2C+ clonotypes ranked among the top 10 CD8+ clonotypes, making up roughly 1.0-7.0% of CD8+ T cells. Whether the expanded NKG2C-expressing T cell clones were specific for HCMV antigens was left unclear. Those dominant clonotypes were again the most abundant among CD3+CD56-NKG2C+ cells in a handful of donors, at 28.3-60.1%.

The chain is made from TRBV10-2 and TRBJ1-1; TCRdb indicates TRBD1, and absent DNA this call remains unverified. This clonotype originated in a woman between 50 and 59 years old in good health. Donor details come from another sample of the same person, matched by shared clones. Sequencing input: blood T cells: a sorted CD56 or NKG2C T cell subset, CD4+ or CD8+ T cells, or bulk PBMC T cells (not recorded which). CDR3 sequence: CASSVDRDTEAFF.